This T cell receptor beta chain was recorded in a study of blood T cell repertoires in COVID-19. Study summary: Samples taken during acute and convalescent COVID-19 were collected in the United States, Italy and Spain. Nucleic acid was either cDNA or gDNA, and it came from T cells, B-cell-depleted T cells, or PBMCs.

There are 15 residues in the CDR3. The trim removed 3 bases at V and 8 bases at J, leaving 7 bases unmatched. CDR1 is MGHRA, CDR2 YSYEKL, per germline. Assay: immunoSEQ multiplex PCR; the TCRdb copy retains only in-frame clones and omits some. The profile shows approximately 150,000 clones, about 80% of them singletons. The sequence was collected from a human donor in a cohort sampled during active COVID-19. The sample comprised peripheral blood. The gene calls are TRBV4-1 and TRBJ1-6; 7 nucleotides align to TRBD1. This CDR3 reads CASSQPRDSYSPLHF. CDR3 in DNA: TGCGCCAGCAGCCAGCCCCGGGACAGTTATTCACCCCTCCACTTT.